This T cell receptor beta chain was recovered during a study of identical twins (TCRdb year 2016). The study in broad terms: To test whether fetal clonotypes persist, the study used deep sequencing on TCR alpha and beta repertoires from monozygotic twins, unrelated adults of various ages, and cord blood. To rule out contamination, the twin experiments were replicated at different times with different library preparation protocols.

Findings and caveats that apply to the study as a whole: Compared with coincidental sharing between unrelated individuals, out-of-frame TCR alpha sequences shared between twins had an excess of sequences with low generation probability. Because the same donors could not be followed over many years, the conclusions depended on cross-sectional statistical analysis. Invariant T cells such as MAIT and iNKT could partly confound zero-insertion analyses, although diverse VJ usage argued against such confounding for most clonotypes. Excess twin sharing in beta out-of-frame sequences was weaker because fewer shared sequences lowered the signal-to-noise ratio. Abundant cord blood beta clonotypes had fewer insertions, young adult naive repertoires showed a similar but weaker trend, and memory repertoires showed no such trend. Recombination models systematically underestimated out-of-frame TCR alpha sharing in monozygotic twins but agreed with sharing between unrelated individuals.

Libraries came from 5' RACE. Sequencing used an Illumina HiSeq 2000. Template switching introduced a universal primer binding site; the final cDNA contained a unique molecular identifier, enabling accurate counting of TCR cDNA molecules. First-strand cDNA for TCR alpha and beta chains was synthesized from specific primers in the conserved constant-segment region. To control for contamination, every cDNA library carried two barcodes: a SMART-Mk sample barcode plus Illumina barcodes. TruSeq adapter sequences and Illumina sample barcodes were added in two successive PCR steps. Sequencing of the TCR alpha and beta cDNA libraries was done on the Illumina HiSeq platform using custom primers. For the original study's pipeline: MiGEC was used to process raw reads and extract unique molecular identifiers, and MiXCR was used to find CDR3 positions. Recombination models were inferred per individual with the repgenHMM and IGoR tools using an EM algorithm. The analysis of shared clonotypes was done with the tcR package in R, with sharing normalized by the product of cloneset sizes. Out-of-frame nonproductive sequences were analyzed to study raw recombination free of thymic and clonal selection effects. The raw public reads went through TCRdb reprocessing: fastp at Q25, MiXCR clone calling, in-frame beta chains kept. Identical CDR3 proteins give one entry, which carries the most common genes and DNA. For this entry, the V and J calls and clone size follow TCRdb and not the study's own pipeline. The sample includes about 530,000 distinct CDR3 sequences, with around 24% observed a single time. The ten largest clones capture 0.48% of the sample.

On this clonotype itself: The target of this receptor is not known. Base qualities are not recorded, but no much larger clone differs from it by a single base.

Only healthy Caucasian donors were included. Three pairs of female monozygotic twins, all aged roughly 18 to 29 years, were included in the twin cohort. Positive isolation kits from Invitrogen were used to isolate the CD4+ and CD8+ T cell populations. The same sample was also studied in work on yellow fever vaccine responses in identical twins. The second study's paper adds: According to the authors, in identical twins the way T cells responded to vaccination appeared partly convergent and partly personalized. Focusing on identical twins, the study followed the T cell clones that responded to the vaccine, and did so with precision.

This receptor was identified in a woman between 18 and 29 years old in good health. Input material: CD4+ T cells sorted from blood.

The DNA sequence reads TGTGCCAGCAGCGAAAGGACTAGCGTTCCCGGGGAGCTGTTTTTT. Its protein reads: CASSERTSVPGELFF. The rearranged segments are TRBV2 and TRBJ2-2, and 9 junctional nucleotides match TRBD2. According to the germline V gene, CDR1 reads SNHLY and CDR2 reads FYNNEI. From cysteine to phenylalanine, the CDR3 is 15 amino acids long. This entry keeps only the CDR3 DNA: 45 bases, framed from base 1. V and J are trimmed by 6 bases and 6 bases, and the gene matches miss 8 bases of the junction.